One TCR beta chain is described in this entry. The antigen is undetermined. PCR employed 60 Vbeta and 13 Jbeta primers. Authors' analysis steps: The count from a later analysis was tens of millions of unique TCR beta chains, some 9.9 million of them shared. Profiling relied on immunoSEQ multiplex PCR, and the TCRdb table lists in-frame clones only, not all of them. V and J calls and clone size are as listed in that table; D and trimming were resolved from the DNA. The sample has under 150,000 clones; roughly 80% are singletons. Healthy bone marrow donors formed the donor group. This sample stems from a study of cytomegalovirus exposure and HLA in healthy donors. At the level of the study: About 179 million T cells yielded more than 90 million unique TCR beta sequences in earlier analysis.

Study-wide points: The dataset shows that most TCR sequences were rare, while some public TCRs occurred in many donors.

Germline assignment: CDR1 SGHDN and CDR2 FVKESK. The trim removed 4 bases at V and 2 bases at J, leaving 7 bases unmatched. CDR3 length: 15 amino acids. The chain couples TRBV14 to TRBJ2-7, with 8 bases lining up with TRBD2. The origin of this receptor is a man in his forties in good health and CMV-seropositive. Sample: PBMCs. CDR3 amino acids: CASSLVAGYPYEQYF. CDR3 nucleotides: TGTGCCAGCAGCCTGGTAGCGGGATATCCCTACGAGCAGTACTTC.